These T cell receptor beta chains were read from a single sample in a study of blood T cell repertoires in COVID-19. Produced via immunoSEQ multiplex PCR; TCRdb's table is partial and in-frame only. In the table there are approximately 300,000 clones, around 90% of which are singletons. Sequencing input: PBMCs or T cells enriched from blood (not recorded which). These receptors all stem from a woman aged 30 to 39 who had recovered from COVID-19. CDR3s include the opening cysteine and the closing phenylalanine or tryptophan. The D gene is left open where the match is weak. Some rows mark clone size as missing; the rest say once, few, many or name a class of expanded clone.

clone_size,j_call,v_call,d_call,cdr3_aa,cdr3_nt
NA,TRBJ1-6,TRBV11-2,NA,CASSSSSYNSPLHF,TGTGCCAGCAGCTCGAGCTCCTATAATTCACCCCTCCACTTT
NA,TRBJ2-3,TRBV7-3,NA,CASSLTIAGEADTQYF,TGTGCCAGCAGCTTAACGATAGCCGGGGAGGCAGATACGCAGTATTTT
NA,TRBJ2-3,TRBV9,TRBD2,CASSLSGTSTDTQYF,TGTGCCAGCAGCCTTAGCGGGACGAGCACAGATACGCAGTATTTT
NA,TRBJ1-1,TRBV5-1,NA,CASALQENTEAFF,TGCGCCAGCGCGCTACAGGAAAACACTGAAGCTTTCTTT
NA,TRBJ1-5,TRBV28,NA,CASSLRVQPQHF,TGTGCCAGCAGTTTACGGGTTCAGCCCCAGCATTTT
NA,TRBJ2-7,TRBV19,NA,CASSTNSQNEQYF,TGTGCCAGTAGTACTAACAGCCAGAACGAGCAGTACTTC
few,TRBJ1-2,TRBV2,NA,CASRISLGSEYGYTF,TGTGCCAGCAGGATCTCTTTGGGTTCGGAGTATGGCTACACCTTC
once,TRBJ1-1,TRBV7-9,NA,CASTFARDTEAFF,TGTGCCAGCACCTTCGCCAGGGACACTGAAGCTTTCTTT
NA,TRBJ1-4,TRBV4-1,NA,CASSQAGSGREKLFF,TGCGCCAGCAGCCAGGCGGGTTCTGGTCGGGAAAAACTGTTTTTT
NA,TRBJ1-1,TRBV7-9,NA,CASRLGLSNTEAFF,TGTGCCAGCAGATTGGGACTCAGCAACACTGAAGCTTTCTTT
NA,TRBJ1-2,TRBV2,TRBD1,CASSEPGQSYTF,TGTGCCAGCAGTGAGCCGGGACAGAGCTACACCTTC
NA,TRBJ2-1,TRBV29-1,NA,CSVEPGRGWVFF,TGCAGCGTTGAACCGGGCCGAGGGTGGGTCTTCTTC
NA,TRBJ1-6,TRBV5-5,TRBD1,CASSDITGGNSPLHF,TGTGCCAGCAGCGATATAACAGGGGGAAATTCACCCCTCCACTTT
NA,TRBJ2-2,TRBV10-3,TRBD1,CATTGVGETGELFF,TGTGCCACAACAGGGGTAGGGGAAACCGGGGAGCTGTTTTTT
NA,TRBJ1-2,TRBV4-1,TRBD1,CASSAPGQGAVGYTF,TGCGCCAGCAGCGCACCGGGACAGGGGGCTGTTGGCTACACCTTC
NA,TRBJ2-3,TRBV7-8,NA,CASSSYRFPTDTQYF,TGTGCCAGCAGCTCTTACAGGTTCCCCACAGATACGCAGTATTTT
NA,TRBJ1-4,TRBV5-1,NA,CASSLGGPGEKLFF,TGCGCCAGCAGCTTGGGAGGGCCAGGTGAAAAACTGTTTTTT
NA,TRBJ2-1,TRBV7-2,TRBD1,CASRFDRGFAYNEQFF,TGTGCCAGCAGGTTCGACAGGGGATTCGCCTACAATGAGCAGTTCTTC
few,TRBJ1-2,TRBV18,TRBD1,CASSPGQGHGYTF,TGTGCCAGCTCACCGGGACAGGGCCATGGCTACACCTTC
few,TRBJ1-1,TRBV19,TRBD1,CASNPTGGMEAFF,TGTGCCAGTAACCCGACAGGGGGGATGGAAGCTTTCTTT
NA,TRBJ2-7,TRBV6-5,NA,CASTGGTGEQYF,TGTGCCAGCACCGGGGGGACAGGCGAGCAGTACTTC
few,TRBJ1-5,TRBV3-1/TRBV3-2,NA,CASSQGGDQPQHF,TGTGCCAGCAGCCAGGGAGGGGATCAGCCCCAGCATTTT
NA,TRBJ1-2,TRBV30,NA,CAWFLNYGYTF,TGTGCCTGGTTCCTTAACTATGGCTACACCTTC
NA,TRBJ2-7,TRBV6-2/TRBV6-3,TRBD1,CASSYPGTGNTYEQYF,TGTGCCAGCAGTTACCCCGGGACAGGGAACACCTACGAGCAGTACTTC
once,TRBJ2-7,TRBV5-1,NA,CASSLDRAREQYF,TGCGCCAGCAGCTTGGACAGGGCCCGCGAGCAGTACTTC
NA,TRBJ1-2,TRBV29-1,TRBD1,CSVVGQLGQGADGYTF,TGCAGCGTTGTAGGTCAACTGGGACAGGGGGCGGATGGCTACACCTTC
NA,TRBJ2-1,TRBV29-1,TRBD1,CSVEEDRGWYEQFF,TGCAGCGTTGAAGAGGACAGGGGATGGTATGAGCAGTTCTTC
NA,TRBJ1-1,TRBV5-4,NA,CASSGQPNTEAFF,TGTGCCAGCAGCGGGCAACCGAACACTGAAGCTTTCTTT
NA,TRBJ2-5,TRBV5-1,NA,CASSLGPPYQETQYF,TGCGCCAGCAGCTTGGGGCCCCCGTACCAAGAGACCCAGTACTTC
NA,TRBJ1-1,TRBV5-1,TRBD1,CASSLNGQTGGTEAFF,TGCGCCAGCAGCTTGAACGGGCAAACAGGGGGGACTGAAGCTTTCTTT
NA,TRBJ2-1,TRBV19,TRBD2,CASSRTSSSGAYNEQFF,TGTGCCAGTAGTCGCACCTCGTCTAGCGGGGCTTACAATGAGCAGTTCTTC
NA,TRBJ2-3,TRBV13,TRBD2,CASSLRTSGGLTQYF,TGTGCCAGCAGCTTAAGGACTAGCGGGGGGTTGACGCAGTATTTT
NA,TRBJ2-5,TRBV11-2,NA,CASRGQDQETQYF,TGTGCCAGCAGGGGGCAGGACCAAGAGACCCAGTACTTC
NA,TRBJ2-1,TRBV29-1,NA,CSVEDRGGERWNEQFF,TGCAGCGTTGAAGATCGAGGGGGTGAACGATGGAATGAGCAGTTCTTC
NA,TRBJ1-1,TRBV7-3,TRBD1,CASSPGQGNTEAFF,TGTGCCAGCAGCCCCGGACAGGGTAACACTGAAGCTTTCTTT
NA,TRBJ1-4,TRBV18,TRBD1,CASTLQGNNEKLFF,TGTGCCAGCACACTACAGGGGAATAATGAAAAACTGTTTTTT
NA,TRBJ1-1,TRBV6-5,TRBD1,CASSSGTGAEAFF,TGTGCCAGCAGTTCCGGGACAGGGGCTGAAGCTTTCTTT
NA,TRBJ2-3,TRBV7-9,NA,CASSFRESQYF,TGTGCCAGCAGCTTCCGGGAGTCGCAGTATTTT
NA,TRBJ2-6,TRBV2,TRBD1,CASTTPGQGAVGANVLTF,TGTGCCAGCACCACGCCGGGACAGGGGGCGGTTGGGGCCAACGTCCTGACTTTC
NA,TRBJ1-6,TRBV9,NA,CASSGNRAFSYNSPLHF,TGTGCCAGCAGCGGTAACAGGGCTTTCTCCTATAATTCACCCCTCCACTTT
few,TRBJ1-1,TRBV19,TRBD1,CASKSIGTGGWNTEAFF,TGTGCCAGTAAAAGCATAGGGACAGGGGGATGGAACACTGAAGCTTTCTTT
NA,TRBJ2-3,TRBV24-1,TRBD1,CATSDPQGAGDTQYF,TGTGCCACCAGTGACCCACAGGGGGCAGGAGATACGCAGTATTTT
NA,TRBJ1-2,TRBV5-4,TRBD1,CASSLGDRGDYGYTF,TGTGCCAGCAGCTTGGGGGACAGGGGGGACTATGGCTACACCTTC
once,TRBJ1-1,TRBV10-3,NA,CAISDRAPNTEAFF,TGTGCCATCAGTGACCGAGCGCCGAACACTGAAGCTTTCTTT
NA,TRBJ2-3,TRBV11-2,NA,CASSLVGHTDTQYF,TGTGCCAGCAGCTTGGTGGGGCACACAGATACGCAGTATTTT
NA,TRBJ1-2,TRBV5-5,NA,CASSPEGTNYGYTF,TGTGCCAGCAGCCCGGAGGGGACTAACTATGGCTACACCTTC
NA,TRBJ1-4,TRBV5-1,TRBD1,CASSLINRGANEKLFF,TGCGCCAGCAGCCTTATCAACAGGGGGGCTAATGAAAAACTGTTTTTT
NA,TRBJ1-2,TRBV30,TRBD1,CAWSFGTGVGYTF,TGTGCCTGGAGCTTCGGGACAGGGGTAGGCTACACCTTC
NA,TRBJ1-1,TRBV29-1,NA,CSVEATRGGTEAFF,TGCAGCGTTGAAGCGACCCGGGGGGGCACTGAAGCTTTCTTT
NA,TRBJ1-3,TRBV4-1,NA,CASSQDDARAIGNTIYF,TGCGCCAGCAGCCAAGATGACGCGCGGGCAATCGGAAACACCATATATTTT
NA,TRBJ1-1,TRBV19,NA,CASSLSGGGTEAFF,TGTGCCAGTAGTCTATCCGGCGGTGGTACTGAAGCTTTCTTT
NA,TRBJ1-1,TRBV19,NA,CASSIGATPNTEAFF,TGTGCCAGTAGTATAGGAGCAACGCCGAACACTGAAGCTTTCTTT
NA,TRBJ2-7,TRBV30,NA,CAWSVLREQYF,TGTGCCTGGAGTGTACTCCGCGAGCAGTACTTC
NA,TRBJ1-1,TRBV18,NA,CASSLQALNTEAFF,TGTGCCAGCTCATTACAGGCCTTGAACACTGAAGCTTTCTTT
NA,TRBJ1-1,TRBV3-1/TRBV3-2,NA,CASSHGSRGGRSTEAFF,TGTGCCAGCAGCCATGGGTCAAGGGGGGGACGGAGCACTGAAGCTTTCTTT
NA,TRBJ2-7,TRBV11-2,TRBD2,CASSLGGDYYEQYF,TGTGCCAGCAGCTTAGGCGGGGACTACTACGAGCAGTACTTC
few,TRBJ2-7,TRBV30,TRBD1,CAWRTGTGGYEQYF,TGTGCCTGGAGAACCGGGACAGGGGGCTACGAGCAGTACTTC
NA,TRBJ2-7,TRBV7-9,TRBD1,CASSLDRGSSYEQYF,TGTGCCAGCAGCTTAGACAGGGGAAGCTCCTACGAGCAGTACTTC
NA,TRBJ2-2,TRBV30,NA,CAWSVPGNTGELFF,TGTGCCTGGAGTGTCCCGGGGAACACCGGGGAGCTGTTTTTT